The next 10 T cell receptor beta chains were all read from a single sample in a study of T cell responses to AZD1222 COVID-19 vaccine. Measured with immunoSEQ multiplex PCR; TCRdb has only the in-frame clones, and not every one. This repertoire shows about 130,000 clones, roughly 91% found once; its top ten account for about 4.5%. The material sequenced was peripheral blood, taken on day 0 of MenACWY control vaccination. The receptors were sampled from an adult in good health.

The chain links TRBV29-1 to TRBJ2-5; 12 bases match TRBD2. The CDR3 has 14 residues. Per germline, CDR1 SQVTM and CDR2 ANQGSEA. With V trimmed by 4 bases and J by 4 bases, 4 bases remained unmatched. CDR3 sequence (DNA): TGCAGCGTTGTGGGGGGACTAGCGGGAGAGACCCAGTACTTC. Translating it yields CSVVGGLAGETQYF.

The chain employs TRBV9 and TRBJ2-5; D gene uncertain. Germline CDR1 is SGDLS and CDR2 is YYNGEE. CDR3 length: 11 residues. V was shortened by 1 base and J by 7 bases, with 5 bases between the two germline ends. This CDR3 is CASSVSWTQYF. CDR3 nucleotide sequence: TGTGCCAGCAGCGTATCATGGACCCAGTACTTC.

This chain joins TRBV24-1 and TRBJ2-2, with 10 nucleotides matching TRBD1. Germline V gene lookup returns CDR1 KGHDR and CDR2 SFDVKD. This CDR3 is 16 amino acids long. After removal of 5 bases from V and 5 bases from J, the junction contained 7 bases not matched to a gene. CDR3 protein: CATSGAGTGDTGELFF. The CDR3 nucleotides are TGTGCCACCAGTGGCGCCGGGACAGGGGATACCGGGGAGCTGTTTTTT.

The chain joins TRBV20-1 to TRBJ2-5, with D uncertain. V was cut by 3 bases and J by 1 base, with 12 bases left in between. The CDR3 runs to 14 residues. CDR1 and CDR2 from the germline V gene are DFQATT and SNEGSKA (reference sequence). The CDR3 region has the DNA TGCAGTGCTAGTTTTCTAGAACGCCAAGAGACCCAGTACTTC. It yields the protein CSASFLERQETQYF.

CDR3 in amino acids: CASSFDRNTEAFF. CDR3 coding DNA: TGTGCCAGCAGTTTCGACAGAAACACTGAAGCTTTCTTT. The rearrangement uses TRBV27 and TRBJ1-1, with D perhaps TRBD1 (5 bases). The CDR3 covers 13 residues. Trimming took 3 bases from V and 2 from J, leaving 7 bases between them. The germline gives CDR1 MNHEY, CDR2 SMNVEV (reference sequence).

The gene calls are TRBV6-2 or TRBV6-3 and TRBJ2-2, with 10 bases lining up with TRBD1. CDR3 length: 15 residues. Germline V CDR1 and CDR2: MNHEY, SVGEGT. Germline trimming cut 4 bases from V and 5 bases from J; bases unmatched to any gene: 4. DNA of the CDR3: TGTGCCAGCAGTTCCGGGACAGGGGAAACCGGGGAGCTGTTTTTT. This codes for CASSSGTGETGELFF.

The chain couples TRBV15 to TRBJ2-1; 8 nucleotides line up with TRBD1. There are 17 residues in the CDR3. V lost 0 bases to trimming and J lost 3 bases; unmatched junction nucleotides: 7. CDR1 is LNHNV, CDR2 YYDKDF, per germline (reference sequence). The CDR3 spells CATSRDKEDRDYNEQFF. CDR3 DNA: TGTGCCACCAGCAGAGATAAAGAGGACAGGGACTACAATGAGCAGTTCTTC.

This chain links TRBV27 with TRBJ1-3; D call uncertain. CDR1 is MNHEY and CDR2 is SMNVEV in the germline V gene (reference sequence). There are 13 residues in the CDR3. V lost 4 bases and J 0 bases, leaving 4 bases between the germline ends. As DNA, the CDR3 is TGTGCCAGCAGTTCTTACTCTGGAAACACCATATATTTT. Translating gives CASSSYSGNTIYF.

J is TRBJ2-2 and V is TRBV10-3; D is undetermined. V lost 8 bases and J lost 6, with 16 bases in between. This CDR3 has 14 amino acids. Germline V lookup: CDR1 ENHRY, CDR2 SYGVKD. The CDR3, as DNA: TGTGCCATCGGAAAAACAGAGAAACCCGGGGAGCTGTTTTTT. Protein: CAIGKTEKPGELFF.

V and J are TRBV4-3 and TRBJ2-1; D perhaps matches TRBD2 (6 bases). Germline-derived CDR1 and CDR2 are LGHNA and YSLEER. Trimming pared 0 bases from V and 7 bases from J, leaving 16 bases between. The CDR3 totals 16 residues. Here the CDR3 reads CASSQDLGGFRNEQFF. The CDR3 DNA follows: TGCGCCAGCAGCCAAGATCTGGGGGGATTCAGGAATGAGCAGTTCTTC.